The present entry profiles one TCR beta chain with its context. These data come from a study of CD8+CD57+ T cells in acquired aplastic anemia. About the study: Average DNA yield from sorted CD4+ and CD8+ cells was approximately 3 ug.

It was patients with CD8+CD57+ cell expansion by flow cytometry who were chosen for sequencing. Genomic DNA was employed as the template in profiling TCR beta VDJ and CDR3. TCRdb processed the reads anew with MiXCR; each CDR3 protein has one entry. This table holds 150,000 to 200,000 distinct CDR3 sequences, less than 60% found once. Germline-derived CDR1 and CDR2 are ENHRY and SYGVKD. This CDR3 contains 18 residues. Trimming at V came to 3 bases and at J to 0 bases, leaving 9 bases not matched to a gene. The TCR sequence derives from a human donor with aplastic anemia. Sequenced material: sorted CD4+, CD8+, or CD8+CD57+ T cells (not recorded which) from PBMCs. The chain joins TRBV10-3 to TRBJ2-3; 10 bases align to TRBD2. CDR3 amino acids: CAISERTSGTTSTDTQYF. Here the CDR3 DNA reads TGTGCCATCAGTGAAAGGACTAGCGGCACTACTAGCACAGATACGCAGTATTTT.